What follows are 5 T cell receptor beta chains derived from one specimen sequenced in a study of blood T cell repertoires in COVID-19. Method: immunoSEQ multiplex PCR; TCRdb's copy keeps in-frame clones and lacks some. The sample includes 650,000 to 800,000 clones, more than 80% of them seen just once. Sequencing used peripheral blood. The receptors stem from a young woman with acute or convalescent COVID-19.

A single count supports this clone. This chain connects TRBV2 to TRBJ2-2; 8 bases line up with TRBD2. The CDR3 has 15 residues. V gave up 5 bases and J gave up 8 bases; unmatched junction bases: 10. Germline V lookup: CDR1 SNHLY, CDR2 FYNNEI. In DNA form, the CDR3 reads TGTGCCAGCAGTTTTCGAGGACTAGCTGGGGGGGAGCTGTTTTTT. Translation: CASSFRGLAGGELFF.

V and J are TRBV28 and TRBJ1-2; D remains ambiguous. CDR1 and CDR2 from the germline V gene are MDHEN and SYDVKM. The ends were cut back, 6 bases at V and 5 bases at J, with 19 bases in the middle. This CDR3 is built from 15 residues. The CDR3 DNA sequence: TGTGCCAGCAGGCGGTCTGACCAGCAATTATATGGCTACACCTTC. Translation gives CASRRSDQQLYGYTF.

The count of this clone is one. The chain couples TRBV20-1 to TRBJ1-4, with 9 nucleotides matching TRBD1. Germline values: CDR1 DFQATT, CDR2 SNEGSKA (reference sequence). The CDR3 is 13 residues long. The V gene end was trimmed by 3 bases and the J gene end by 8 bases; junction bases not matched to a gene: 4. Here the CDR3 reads CSASGTGNEKLFF. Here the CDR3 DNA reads TGCAGTGCTAGTGGGACAGGGAACGAAAAACTGTTTTTT.

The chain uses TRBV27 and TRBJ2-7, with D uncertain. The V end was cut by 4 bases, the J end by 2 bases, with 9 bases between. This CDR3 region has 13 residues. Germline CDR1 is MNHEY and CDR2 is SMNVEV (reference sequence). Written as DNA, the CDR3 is TGTGCCAGCAGTTCGAGTACCCCCTACGAGCAGTACTTC. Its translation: CASSSSTPYEQYF.

CDR3 region: CSASAGTAGKEQYF. In DNA, the CDR3 is TGCAGTGCTAGTGCCGGGACAGCAGGCAAGGAGCAGTACTTC. The V call is TRBV20-1, the J call TRBJ2-7, with 7 bases matching TRBD1. V lost 3 bases, J lost 7 bases, and 12 bases stayed unmatched. The germline V gene encodes CDR1 DFQATT and CDR2 SNEGSKA (reference sequence). CDR3 size: 14 residues.